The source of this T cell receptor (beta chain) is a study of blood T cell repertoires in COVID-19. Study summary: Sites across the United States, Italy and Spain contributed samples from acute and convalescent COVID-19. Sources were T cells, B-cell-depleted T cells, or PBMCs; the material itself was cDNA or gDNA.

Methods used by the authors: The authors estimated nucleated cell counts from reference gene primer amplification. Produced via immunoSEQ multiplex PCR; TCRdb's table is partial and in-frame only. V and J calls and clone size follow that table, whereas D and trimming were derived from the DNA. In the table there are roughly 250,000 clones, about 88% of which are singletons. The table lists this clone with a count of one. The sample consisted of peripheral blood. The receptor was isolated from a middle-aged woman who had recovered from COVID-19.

The CDR3 loop reads CASEQTGGHQPQHF. The DNA of the CDR3 is TGCGCCAGCGAACAAACAGGGGGTCATCAGCCCCAGCATTTT. The J gene is TRBJ1-5, the V gene TRBV4-1; 8 bases are a match to TRBD1. Trimming at V came to 8 bases and at J to 5 bases, leaving 8 bases not matched to a gene. Germline V gene lookup returns CDR1 MGHRA and CDR2 YSYEKL. The length of the CDR3 is 14 residues.